This passage covers 5 T cell receptor beta chains from one sample sequenced in a study of spatial heterogeneity in lung cancer. These receptors' targets are unknown. Overall study findings and caveats: The number of expanded tumor alpha and beta chains correlated with mutation number.

MiXCR was run by TCRdb on the 5' RACE reads, yielding one entry per CDR3 protein. The data hold 17,000 or so distinct CDR3 sequences, with more than 5.5% observed a single time. Time point specified: sample taken at primary tumor resection. The sequencing used lung tumor tissue, collected at surgery. These receptors all come from a female donor with early-stage non-small cell lung cancer.

This clonotype was detected ten times or more. The rearrangement uses TRBV6-2 or TRBV6-3 and TRBJ1-2, with 8 bases aligning to TRBD1. The CDR3 is 14 residues long. Germline assignment: CDR1 MNHEY and CDR2 SVGEGT. V trimming: 6 bases; J trimming: 5 bases; junction bases outside the gene matches: 8. This CDR3 reads CASRRGQGGYGYTF. CDR3 coding DNA: TGTGCCAGCAGACGTGGACAGGGCGGATATGGCTACACCTTC.

As concerns this clonotype: As the CDR3 is not closed by the conserved phenylalanine or tryptophan, this likely results from a read error. The chain combines TRBV28 with TRBJ1-5; D is possibly TRBD1 (5 bases). Germline V lookup: CDR1 MDHEN, CDR2 SYDVKM. Between the trimmed V and J ends, which lost 6 bases and 6 bases, there was a span of 15 bases. The CDR3 is 14 residues long. The CDR3 DNA follows: TGTGCCAGCAGGGACACGTGGCCCTTTCAGCCCCAGCATTTG. Encoded protein: CASRDTWPFQPQHL.

On this clonotype: This clone may be a read error of a much larger clone one base away. The V gene is TRBV6-2 or TRBV6-3, the J gene TRBJ2-1; 9 bases agree with TRBD1. J lost 6 bases, V lost 1 base, and 7 bases had no gene match. CDR1 MNHEY and CDR2 SVGEGT come from the germline V gene. The CDR3 length is 16 residues. This CDR3 reads CASSYFRDRVVNEQFF. The CDR3 bases are TGTGCCAGCAGTTACTTCCGGGACAGGGTAGTCAATGAGCAGTTCTTC.

Remarks on this clonotype: A much larger clone lies a single base off, so this may be a read error. This sequence joins TRBV28 and TRBJ2-3, with D tentatively TRBD2 (5 bases). The V gene lost 8 bases and the J gene lost 0 bases, with 6 bases spanning the gap. Germline CDR1 reads MDHEN; CDR2 reads SYDVKM. This CDR3 spans 12 amino acids. This chain's CDR3 is CASGSSTDTQYF. CDR3 in DNA: TGTGCCAGCGGGAGCAGCACAGATACGCAGTATTTT.

This clonotype has ten or more counts. The chain is built from TRBV3-1 and TRBJ2-7, with a tentative D call TRBD1 (5 bases). The CDR3 is 13 residues long. CDR1 and CDR2 (germline): LGHDT, YNNKEL (reference sequence). Trimming took 3 bases from V and 9 from J, leaving 15 bases between them. The CDR3 DNA reads as TGTGCCAGCAGCCAGACGTATAGGGGTGCGCAGTACTTC. Amino acids: CASSQTYRGAQYF.